The TCR beta chain under discussion was sequenced for a study of metastatic and nonmetastatic thyroid tumors. Study summary: Blood and tumor or nodule tissue repertoires from malignant and benign thyroid patients were compared.

TCRdb used MiXCR to call clones anew from the PCR reads. The repertoire consists of tens of thousands of clones, with less than 25% occurring once and the leading ten covering less than 20%. By proportion, this clone is medium-sized (0.01 to 0.1%). Its specificity is not known. Ahead of thyroid surgery, no patient had received treatment of any kind. Study results and limitations: Compared with benign nodules, malignant thyroid tumors were reported to have significantly higher TCR beta diversity in both blood and tumor.

V shed 5 bases and J shed 8 bases, with 13 bases lying between them. CDR1 is MDHEN, CDR2 SYDVKM, per germline. The CDR3 is made up of 14 amino acids. The chain uses TRBV28 and TRBJ1-6; D ambiguous. The receptor comes from a female donor with papillary thyroid cancer or a benign thyroid nodule (not recorded which). Some clones in this sample may be carry-over from other donors' samples. The sequenced sample was blood. The CDR3 is CASSAGTDYSPLHF. Here the CDR3 DNA reads TGTGCCAGCAGTGCGGGAACAGACTATTCACCCCTCCACTTT.